This note documents a single TCR beta chain sequence. In the original workflow: Estimation of nucleated cell counts relied on the amplification of reference gene primers. Assay: immunoSEQ multiplex PCR; the TCRdb copy retains only in-frame clones and omits some. D and trimming come from the DNA, and the V and J calls and clone size come from that table. The table lists 200,000 to 250,000 clones, around 82% of them singletons. Recruits, aged roughly 18 to 89 years, lived in approximately 26 US areas. These data are taken from a study of blood T cell repertoires in COVID-19. Study-level background: T cells, B-cell-depleted T cells, or PBMCs supplied cDNA or gDNA.

The clonotype was recovered from a man aged 30-40 years with acute COVID-19. Sequencing was performed on PBMCs or T cells enriched from blood (not recorded which).

The CDR3 sequence is CASSEGGAAYEQYF. CDR3 nucleotide sequence: TGTGCCAGCAGCGAGGGTGGGGCCGCCTACGAGCAGTACTTC. The V gene is TRBV9, the J gene TRBJ2-7; weak D call: TRBD1 (5 bases). The V gene lost 3 bases and the J gene lost 2 bases, with 12 bases spanning the gap. There are 14 residues in the CDR3. Germline lookup yields CDR1 SGDLS and CDR2 YYNGEE. Complete variable domain (other parts from reference TRBV9 and TRBJ2-7): DSGVTQTPKHLITATGQRVTLRCSPRSGDLSVYWYQQSLDQGLQFLIQYYNGEERAKGNILERFSAQQFPDLHSELNLSSLELGDSALYFCASSEGGAAYEQYFGPGTRLTVT.